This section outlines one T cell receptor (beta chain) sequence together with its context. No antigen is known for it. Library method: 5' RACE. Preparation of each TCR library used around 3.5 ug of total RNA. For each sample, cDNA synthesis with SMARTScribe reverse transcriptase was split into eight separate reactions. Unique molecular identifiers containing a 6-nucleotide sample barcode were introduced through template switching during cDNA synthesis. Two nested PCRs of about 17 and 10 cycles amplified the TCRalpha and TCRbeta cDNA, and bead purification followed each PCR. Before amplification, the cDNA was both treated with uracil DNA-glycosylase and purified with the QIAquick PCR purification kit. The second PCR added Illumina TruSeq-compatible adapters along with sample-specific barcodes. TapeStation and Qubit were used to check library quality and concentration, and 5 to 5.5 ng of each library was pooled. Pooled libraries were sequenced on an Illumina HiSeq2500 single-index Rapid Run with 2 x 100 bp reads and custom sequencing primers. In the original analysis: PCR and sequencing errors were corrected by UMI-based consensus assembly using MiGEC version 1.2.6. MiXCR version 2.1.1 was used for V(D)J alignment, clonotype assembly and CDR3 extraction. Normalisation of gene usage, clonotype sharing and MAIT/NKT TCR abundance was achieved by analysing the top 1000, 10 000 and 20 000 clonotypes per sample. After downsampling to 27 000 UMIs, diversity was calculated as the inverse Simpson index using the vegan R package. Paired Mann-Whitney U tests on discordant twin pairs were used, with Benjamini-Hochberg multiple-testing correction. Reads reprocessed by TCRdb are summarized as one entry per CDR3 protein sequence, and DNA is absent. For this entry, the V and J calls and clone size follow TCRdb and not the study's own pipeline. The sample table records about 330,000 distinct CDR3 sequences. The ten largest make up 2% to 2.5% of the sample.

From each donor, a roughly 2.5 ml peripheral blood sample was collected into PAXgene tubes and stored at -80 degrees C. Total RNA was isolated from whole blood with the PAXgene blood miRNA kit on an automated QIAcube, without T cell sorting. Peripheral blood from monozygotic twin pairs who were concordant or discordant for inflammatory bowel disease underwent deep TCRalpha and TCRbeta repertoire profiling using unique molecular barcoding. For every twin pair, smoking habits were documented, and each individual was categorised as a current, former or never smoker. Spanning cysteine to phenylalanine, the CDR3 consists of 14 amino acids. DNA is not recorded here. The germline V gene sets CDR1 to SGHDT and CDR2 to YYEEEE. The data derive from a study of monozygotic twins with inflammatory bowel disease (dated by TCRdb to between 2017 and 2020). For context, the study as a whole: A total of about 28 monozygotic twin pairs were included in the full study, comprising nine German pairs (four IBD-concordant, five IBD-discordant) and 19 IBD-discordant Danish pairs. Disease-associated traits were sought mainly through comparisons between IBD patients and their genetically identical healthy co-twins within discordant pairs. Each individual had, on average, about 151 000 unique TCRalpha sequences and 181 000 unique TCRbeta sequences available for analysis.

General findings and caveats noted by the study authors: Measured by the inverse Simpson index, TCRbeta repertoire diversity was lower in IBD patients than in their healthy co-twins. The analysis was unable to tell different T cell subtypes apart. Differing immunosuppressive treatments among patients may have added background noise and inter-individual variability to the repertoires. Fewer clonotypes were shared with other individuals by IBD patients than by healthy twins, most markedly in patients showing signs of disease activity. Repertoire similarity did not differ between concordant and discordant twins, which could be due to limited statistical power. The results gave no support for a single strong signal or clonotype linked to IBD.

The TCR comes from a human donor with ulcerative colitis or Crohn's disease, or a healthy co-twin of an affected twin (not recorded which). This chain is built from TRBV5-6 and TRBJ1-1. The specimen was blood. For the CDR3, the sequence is CASSPQAVNTEAFF.